This TCR beta chain was identified in a study of technical replicates of blood from four donors. Only in-frame clones appear in the TCRdb table, and some are missing; sequencing was by immunoSEQ multiplex PCR. The sample contains under 80,000 clones, approximately 97% of which appear only once. The sequenced sample was T cells isolated from PBMCs. The clonotype originates from a human donor in good health.

CDR3 sequence (DNA): TGTGCCAGCAGCTTGGGGAGAGGGGGCAGGAGACACGAGCAGTACTTC. Translation: CASSLGRGGRRHEQYF. The rearrangement uses TRBV7-2 and TRBJ2-7, with 7 bases lining up with TRBD1. Germline values: CDR1 SGHTA, CDR2 FQGNSA. After removal of 3 bases from V and 5 bases from J, the junction contained 13 bases not matched to a gene. This CDR3 spans 16 amino acids.